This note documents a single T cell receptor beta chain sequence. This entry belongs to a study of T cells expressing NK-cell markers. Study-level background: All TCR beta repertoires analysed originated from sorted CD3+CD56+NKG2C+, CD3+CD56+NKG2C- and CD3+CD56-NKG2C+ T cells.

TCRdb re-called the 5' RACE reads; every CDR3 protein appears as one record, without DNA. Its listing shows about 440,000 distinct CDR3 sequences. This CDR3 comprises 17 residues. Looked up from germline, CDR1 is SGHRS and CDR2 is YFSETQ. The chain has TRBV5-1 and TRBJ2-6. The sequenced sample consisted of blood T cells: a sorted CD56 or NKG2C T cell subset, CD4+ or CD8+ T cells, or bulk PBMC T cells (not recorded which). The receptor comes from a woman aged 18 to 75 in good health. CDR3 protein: CASSSGDAYSGANVLTF.